A selection of T cell receptor beta chains follows, all from one sample in a study of control samples from healthy donors and cancer patients. Assay used: immunoSEQ multiplex PCR; TCRdb lists only in-frame clones, some missing. The top ten clones hold around a quarter of a sample with about 48,000 clones, approximately 93% of them seen once. Source material: PBMCs. These receptors were obtained from a woman between 50 and 59 years old with head and neck cancer. Both conserved end residues are part of each CDR3. A D gene is named only where the DNA matches it firmly. Some rows have no size entry. The others give once, few or many, or a class for an expanded clone.

size | J | D | V | DNA | CDR3
NA | TRBJ1-1 | NA | TRBV5-1 | TGCGCCAGCAGCTTGACAAGAGCGGGGGCAACTGAAGCTTTCTTT | CASSLTRAGATEAFF
few | TRBJ2-3 | NA | TRBV7-2 | TGTGCCAGCAGCTTAGTCGCAGGGGGGGTTGGAGATACGCAGTATTTT | CASSLVAGGVGDTQYF
NA | TRBJ2-7 | TRBD2 | TRBV6-5 | TGTGCCAGCAGTTTCGGCGGGGGCTCCTACGAGCAGTACTTC | CASSFGGGSYEQYF
NA | TRBJ2-5 | NA | TRBV2 | TGTGCCAGCAGTGAAAGGACTACCCAAGAGACCCAGTACTTC | CASSERTTQETQYF
NA | TRBJ1-1 | NA | TRBV2 | TGTGCCAGCAGTGGGTGGGGACTTACTGAAGCTTTCTTT | CASSGWGLTEAFF
NA | TRBJ1-2 | TRBD1 | TRBV19 | TGTGCCAGTAGTATCGGGACAGGAACTAACTATGGCTACACCTTC | CASSIGTGTNYGYTF
NA | TRBJ2-7 | TRBD1 | TRBV28 | TGTGCCAGCAGTTCTACGAACCTTAGACAGGGGCCCTACGAGCAGTACTTC | CASSSTNLRQGPYEQYF
NA | TRBJ2-3 | NA | TRBV6-5 | TGTGCCAGCAGTATCCGACTATCCACAGATACGCAGTATTTT | CASSIRLSTDTQYF
NA | TRBJ2-5 | NA | TRBV6-1 | TGTGCCAGCAGATTGACAGGTTATGGGGAAGAGACCCAGTACTTC | CASRLTGYGEETQYF
NA | TRBJ1-1 | NA | TRBV6-5 | TGTGCCAGCAGTTACACAGGCAACACTGAAGCTTTCTTT | CASSYTGNTEAFF
NA | TRBJ2-7 | NA | TRBV29-1 | TGCAGCGTTGAAGAACCGGGGAACCTACACGAGCAGTACTTC | CSVEEPGNLHEQYF
NA | TRBJ2-7 | TRBD1 | TRBV28 | TGTGCCAGCAGTTCCCTCGGACAGGATCAATTTTGGGAGCAGTACTTC | CASSSLGQDQFWEQYF
NA | TRBJ2-2 | NA | TRBV7-9 | TGTGCCAGCAGCTTATCGGGCGGGTATAGCGGGGAGCTGTTTTTT | CASSLSGGYSGELFF
NA | TRBJ1-1 | NA | TRBV14 | TGTGCCAGCAGCCTGCGACTCACTGAAGCTTTCTTT | CASSLRLTEAFF
NA | TRBJ2-2 | NA | TRBV7-2 | TGTGCCAGCAGCTTAGGGCGCCCCGGGGAGCTGTTTTTT | CASSLGRPGELFF
NA | TRBJ2-3 | TRBD2 | TRBV14 | TGTGCCAGCAGCCGCGGGACTAGCGGGAGTGGAGATACGCAGTATTTT | CASSRGTSGSGDTQYF
once | TRBJ2-2 | NA | TRBV5-1 | TGCGCCAGCAGCTCACTAGCCCTCGAACCCACCGGGGAGCTGTTTTTT | CASSSLALEPTGELFF
NA | TRBJ2-7 | NA | TRBV29-1 | TGCAGCGTCAAGGGGGTCTGGAACGAGCAGTACTTC | CSVKGVWNEQYF
NA | TRBJ2-3 | NA | TRBV20-1 | TGCAGTGCTAGTTATGAGGGCGGTTACGGCACAGATACGCAGTATTTT | CSASYEGGYGTDTQYF
NA | TRBJ2-7 | NA | TRBV7-2 | TGTGCCAGCAGCCCGGGACTTCTATTCTCCTACGAGCAGTACTTC | CASSPGLLFSYEQYF
NA | TRBJ1-1 | TRBD1 | TRBV2 | TGTGCCAGCAGTGACCCATTGACAGGGGGCAACACTGAAGCTTTCTTT | CASSDPLTGGNTEAFF
NA | TRBJ2-2 | NA | TRBV15 | TGTGCCACCAGCAGAGACCACACCGGGGAGCTGTTTTTT | CATSRDHTGELFF
few | TRBJ1-2 | NA | TRBV6-2/TRBV6-3 | TGTGCCAGCAGTTTGAACCCGGGAGGCTATGGCTACACCTTC | CASSLNPGGYGYTF
once | TRBJ1-2 | TRBD1 | TRBV28 | TGTGCCAGCAGCCGGACAGGGAACCGGGGCTATGGCTACACCTTC | CASSRTGNRGYGYTF
NA | TRBJ2-5 | NA | TRBV7-8 | TGTGCCAGCAGCCCCGTCCAAGAGACCCAGTACTTC | CASSPVQETQYF
NA | TRBJ1-1 | TRBD1 | TRBV3-1/TRBV3-2 | TGTGCCAGCAGCCAGCCGACAGGGGGCGTCCGAACTGAAGCTTTCTTT | CASSQPTGGVRTEAFF
NA | TRBJ1-1 | NA | TRBV5-1 | TGCGCCAGCAGCCCGGGACAACCGAACACTGAAGCTTTCTTT | CASSPGQPNTEAFF
NA | TRBJ2-1 | NA | TRBV20-1 | TGCGCTGCCTTTGGGAATGAGCAGTTCTTC | CAAFGNEQFF
NA | TRBJ2-3 | NA | TRBV18 | TGTGCCAGCTCACCAAGCCTCGACCTCTATAGCACAGATACGCAGTATTTT | CASSPSLDLYSTDTQYF
NA | TRBJ2-3 | NA | TRBV9 | TGTGCCAGCAGCCATGGATCAGGGTCAGATACGCAGTATTTT | CASSHGSGSDTQYF
once | TRBJ2-7 | NA | TRBV5-1 | TGCGCCAGCAGCTTGGATTCGCGAGACTACGAGCAGTACTTC | CASSLDSRDYEQYF
NA | TRBJ1-6 | TRBD1 | TRBV6-1 | TGTGCCAGCAGTGAAACAGGGGGCTCGTCCTATAATTCACCCCTCCACTTT | CASSETGGSSYNSPLHF
NA | TRBJ1-2 | NA | TRBV6-1 | TGTGCCAGCAGTGAAGTGGGAAGGGACTATGGCTACACCTTC | CASSEVGRDYGYTF
NA | TRBJ2-5 | TRBD2 | TRBV2 | TGTGCCAGCAGTGGCGAAGCGGGGGCCGAGGAGACCCAGTACTTC | CASSGEAGAEETQYF
once | TRBJ2-1 | NA | TRBV7-9 | TGTGCCAGCAGCCCCGTGACAGGGAGGTTAGTGCTTGCCTACAATGAGCAGTTCTTC | CASSPVTGRLVLAYNEQFF
NA | TRBJ2-3 | TRBD2 | TRBV4-1 | TGCGCCAGCAGCCCGACTAGCGGGAGTGATACGCAGTATTTT | CASSPTSGSDTQYF
NA | TRBJ2-7 | NA | TRBV11-2 | TGTGCCAGCAGCCCGGTAGCGAGGCCCTACGAGCAGTACTTC | CASSPVARPYEQYF
NA | TRBJ1-2 | NA | TRBV7-8 | TGTGCCAGCAGCTTAGGCCCGGCCGGTAACTATGGCTACACCTTC | CASSLGPAGNYGYTF
NA | TRBJ1-5 | TRBD1 | TRBV3-1/TRBV3-2 | TGTGCCAGCAGCCAAATGACAGGGAGTAATCAGCCCCAGCATTTT | CASSQMTGSNQPQHF
NA | TRBJ2-1 | TRBD1 | TRBV7-9 | TGTGCCAGCAGCACCCGGGACAGGAACAATGAGCAGTTCTTC | CASSTRDRNNEQFF
NA | TRBJ2-5 | NA | TRBV5-1 | TGCGCCAGCAGCTTCCGGACGGGCCAAGAGACCCAGTACTTC | CASSFRTGQETQYF
NA | TRBJ2-3 | TRBD2 | TRBV5-6 | TGTGCCAGCAGCGCCCGGGAGGCTTACACAGATACGCAGTATTTT | CASSAREAYTDTQYF
NA | TRBJ1-4 | TRBD1 | TRBV9 | TGTGCCAGCAGCGTAGGGGAGGGGGCCGGTGAAAAACTGTTTTTT | CASSVGEGAGEKLFF
NA | TRBJ2-7 | TRBD1 | TRBV6-5 | TGTGCCAGCAGTAGACAGGGGAAATCCTACGAGCAGTACTTC | CASSRQGKSYEQYF
NA | TRBJ2-2 | NA | TRBV28 | TGTGCCAGCAGTTGGACGAACACCGGGGAGCTGTTTTTT | CASSWTNTGELFF
once | TRBJ1-4 | NA | TRBV3-1/TRBV3-2 | TGTGCCAGCAGCCACAACCGGGCGCACAGCTTCGAAAAACTGTTTTTT | CASSHNRAHSFEKLFF
once | TRBJ1-2 | TRBD1 | TRBV4-1 | TGCGCCAGCAGCCCAGACCTCGACAGGGACTATGGCTACACCTTC | CASSPDLDRDYGYTF
NA | TRBJ1-5 | NA | TRBV7-2 | TGTGCCAGCAGCTATGACAGCAATCAGCCCCAGCATTTT | CASSYDSNQPQHF
NA | TRBJ1-2 | TRBD1 | TRBV5-1 | TGCGCCAGCAGCTCCCGGACAGGGGGCAATTATGGCTACACCTTC | CASSSRTGGNYGYTF
NA | TRBJ1-3 | NA | TRBV7-6 | TGTGCCAGCAGCGCCAGCAGAGGCTCTGGAAACACCATATATTTT | CASSASRGSGNTIYF
NA | TRBJ2-5 | NA | TRBV11-2 | TGTGCCAGCAGCTCCCCGGGCAGGGGAGGGCAAGAGACCCAGTACTTC | CASSSPGRGGQETQYF
NA | TRBJ2-1 | TRBD2 | TRBV27 | TGTGCCAGCAGTTTCGAGCGGGGGGGCAACAATGAGCAGTTCTTC | CASSFERGGNNEQFF
NA | TRBJ1-3 | NA | TRBV18 | TGTGCCAGCTCACCACTGGGCCAGGCCTCTGGAAACACCATATATTTT | CASSPLGQASGNTIYF